This entry is about one T cell receptor (beta chain). Deletions cut 2 bases from V and 3 bases from J, with 13 bases between. The germline V gene encodes CDR1 SGHRS and CDR2 YFSETQ. The CDR3 has 15 amino acids. This sample was taken from a study of blood T cell repertoires in COVID-19. As handled by the study authors: Estimation of nucleated cell counts was performed using reference gene primer amplification. Repertoires were generated with immunoSEQ multiplex PCR, while TCRdb's copy carries only in-frame clones and drops some. V and J calls plus clone size are reproduced from that table; the DNA served to infer D and trimming. Of some 200,000 clones listed, 75% to 90% are singletons.

The rearrangement uses TRBV5-1 and TRBJ2-3; the D is unclear. The sample comprised peripheral blood. This receptor was obtained from a woman aged 70-85 years with COVID-19, enrolled during active disease. CDR3 loop: CASSLQPQRTDTQYF. CDR3 DNA sequence: TGCGCCAGCAGCTTACAGCCACAACGAACAGATACGCAGTATTTT.